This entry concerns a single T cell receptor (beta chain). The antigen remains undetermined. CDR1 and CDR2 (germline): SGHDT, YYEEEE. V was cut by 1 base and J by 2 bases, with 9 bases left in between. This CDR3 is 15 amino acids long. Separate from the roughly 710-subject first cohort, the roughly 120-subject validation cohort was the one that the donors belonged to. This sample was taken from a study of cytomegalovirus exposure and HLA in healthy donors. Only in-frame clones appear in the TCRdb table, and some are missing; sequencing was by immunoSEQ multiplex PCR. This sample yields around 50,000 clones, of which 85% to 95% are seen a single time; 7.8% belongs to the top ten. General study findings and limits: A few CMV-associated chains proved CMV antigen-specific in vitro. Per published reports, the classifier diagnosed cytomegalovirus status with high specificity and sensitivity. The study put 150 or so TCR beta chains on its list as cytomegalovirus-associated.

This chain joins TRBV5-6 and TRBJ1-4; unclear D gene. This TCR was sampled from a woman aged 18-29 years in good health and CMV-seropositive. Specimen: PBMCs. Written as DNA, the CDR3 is TGTGCCAGCAGCTTGAAGTCCAGGACTAATGAAAAACTGTTTTTT. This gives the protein CASSLKSRTNEKLFF.